This TCR beta chain was recovered during a study of cytomegalovirus exposure and HLA in healthy donors. With regard to this clone: Its antigen is not identified.

Study-wide results and caveats: When analyzed later, the rates of TCR association showed variation by HLA locus, with DRB1 the most and HLA-C the fewest. Cytomegalovirus status was reportedly diagnosed by the classifier with high sensitivity and specificity. Later analysis associated a missense DCLRE1C variant with TCR beta V- and J-gene trimming.

Primers included in the PCR were 60 Vbeta and 13 Jbeta primers. Clones were sequenced by immunoSEQ multiplex PCR, and TCRdb holds only the in-frame ones, with some missing. The sample lists about 100,000 clones, around 75% occurring once. Trimming cost V 0 bases and J 0 bases, with 20 bases left between them. CDR3 length equals 19 residues. Germline assignment: CDR1 LNHNV and CDR2 YYDKDF (reference sequence). Sequences were obtained from PBMCs. The TCR was taken from a man in his fifties or sixties in good health and CMV-seronegative. The rearrangement uses TRBV15 and TRBJ1-1; the D is unclear. This CDR3 reads CATSRDVLGPESMNTEAFF. In nucleotides, the CDR3 is TGTGCCACCAGCAGAGATGTGTTGGGCCCTGAAAGCATGAACACTGAAGCTTTCTTT.